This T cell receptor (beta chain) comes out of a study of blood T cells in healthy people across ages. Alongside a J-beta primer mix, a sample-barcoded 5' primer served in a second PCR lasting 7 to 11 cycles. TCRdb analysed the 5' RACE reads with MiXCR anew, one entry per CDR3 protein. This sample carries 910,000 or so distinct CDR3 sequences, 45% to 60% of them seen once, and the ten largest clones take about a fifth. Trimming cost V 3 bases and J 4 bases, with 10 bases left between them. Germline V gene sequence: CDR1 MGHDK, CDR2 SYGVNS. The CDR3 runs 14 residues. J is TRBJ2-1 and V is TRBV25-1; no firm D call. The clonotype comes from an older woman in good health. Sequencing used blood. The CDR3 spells CASSDDGVYNEQFF. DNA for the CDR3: TGTGCCAGCAGTGATGATGGGGTTTACAATGAGCAGTTCTTC. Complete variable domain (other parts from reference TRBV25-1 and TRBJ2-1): EADIYQTPRYLVIGTGKKITLECSQTMGHDKMYWYQQDPGMELHLIHYSYGVNSTEKGDLSSESTVSRIRTEHFPLTLESARPSHTSQYLCASSDDGVYNEQFFGPGTRLTVL.